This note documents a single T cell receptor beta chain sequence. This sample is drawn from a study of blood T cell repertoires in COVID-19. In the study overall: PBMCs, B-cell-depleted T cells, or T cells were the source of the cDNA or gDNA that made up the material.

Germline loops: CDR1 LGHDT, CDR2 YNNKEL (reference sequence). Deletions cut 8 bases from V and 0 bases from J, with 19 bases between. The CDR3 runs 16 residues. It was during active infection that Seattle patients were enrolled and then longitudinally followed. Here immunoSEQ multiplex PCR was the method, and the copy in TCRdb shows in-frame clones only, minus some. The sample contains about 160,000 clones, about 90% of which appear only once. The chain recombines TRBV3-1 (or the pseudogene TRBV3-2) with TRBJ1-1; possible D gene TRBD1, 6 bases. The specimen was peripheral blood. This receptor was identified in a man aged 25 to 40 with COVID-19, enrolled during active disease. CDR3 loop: CASGTKGGDLNTEAFF. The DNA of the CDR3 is TGTGCCAGCGGAACGAAAGGGGGTGACCTGAACACTGAAGCTTTCTTT.